Below, one T cell receptor (beta chain) is given with its context. Recruitment covered about two dozen US areas and drew participants whose ages spanned roughly 18 to 100 years. For recovered donors of Cohort 3, there were two negative PCRs, clearance, or symptom resolution. The data stem from a study of blood T cell repertoires in COVID-19. Study-level background: Samples representing acute and convalescent COVID-19 were sourced from the United States, Italy and Spain.

Sequencing used immunoSEQ multiplex PCR; TCRdb keeps in-frame clones, though not all of them. The data contain a few hundred thousand clones, roughly nine tenths of them singletons. CDR1 and CDR2 from the germline V gene are MNHEY and SVGAGI. The ends lost 6 bases at V and 6 bases at J; junction bases unmatched: 3. The CDR3 totals 14 residues. This sequence was found in a woman between 55 and 75 years old who had recovered from COVID-19. Sequencing was carried out using PBMCs or T cells enriched from blood (not recorded which). The rearrangement uses TRBV6-5 and TRBJ2-1, with 12 positions matching TRBD1. DNA of the CDR3: TGTGCCAGCAGGGGGGACAGGGGGCCCAATGAGCAGTTCTTC. Amino acid sequence: CASRGDRGPNEQFF.